This paragraph covers one T cell receptor beta chain sequence. Its antigen is not identified. The data were taken from a study of blood T cells in healthy people across ages. Overall study results and limits: Long-lived and aged donors differed, with more naive CD4+ cells and higher diversity in the long-lived. Age showed a roughly linear inverse relationship with TCR beta diversity per million T cells.

This CDR3 has 18 amino acids. CDR1 and CDR2 (germline): LNHNV, YYDKDF (reference sequence). V lost 1 base, J lost 7 bases, and 11 bases stayed unmatched. Using a J-beta primer mix together with a sample-barcoded 5' primer, a second PCR was run for roughly 7 to 12 cycles. TCRdb ran MiXCR on the 5' RACE reads and lists one entry per CDR3 protein. The table has about 900,000 distinct CDR3 sequences, around 68% seen once. The sequencing input was blood. The sequence derives from a man aged 30-40 years in good health. The chain has TRBV15 and TRBJ2-1; 12 nucleotides align to TRBD2. In nucleotides, the CDR3 is TGTGCCACCAGCAGAGCCCCAGGACTAGCGGGGAATTTAAATGAGCAGTTCTTC. It yields the protein CATSRAPGLAGNLNEQFF.